One and the same sample provided the 15 T cell receptor beta chains below, sequenced in a study of blood T cell repertoires in COVID-19. Clones were read by immunoSEQ multiplex PCR, and TCRdb kept only the in-frame ones, dropping some. The profile covers 140,000 to 150,000 clones, with about 91% appearing a single time and less than 0.95% taken by the ten largest. The source material was peripheral blood. The receptors were sampled from a woman aged 45-59 years with acute or convalescent COVID-19.

This clone has a single count. J is TRBJ1-1 and V is TRBV3-1 (or the pseudogene TRBV3-2), with D possibly TRBD1 on 5 matching bases. Trimming took 4 bases from V and 0 from J, leaving 9 bases between them. CDR3 length: 14 residues. CDR1 LGHDT and CDR2 YNNKEL come from the germline V gene (reference sequence). CDR3 region: CASSLTAMNTEAFF. The CDR3 DNA is TGTGCCAGCAGCCTGACAGCCATGAACACTGAAGCTTTCTTT.

The chain has TRBV7-2 and TRBJ1-4; D is undetermined. V was clipped by 1 base and J by 4 bases, with 4 bases between them. Germline CDR1 is SGHTA and CDR2 is FQGNSA. This CDR3 is 13 amino acids long. The CDR3 sequence: CASSLGYNEKLFF. CDR3 coding DNA: TGTGCCAGCAGCTTAGGTTATAATGAAAAACTGTTTTTT.

The chain couples TRBV4-1 to TRBJ1-6; unclear D gene. Germline-derived CDR1 and CDR2 are MGHRA and YSYEKL. This CDR3 has 15 amino acids. Deletions cut 1 base from V and 7 bases from J, with 11 bases between. The CDR3 is CASSQVSTFNSPLHF. The CDR3 region has the DNA TGCGCCAGCAGCCAAGTGAGTACGTTCAATTCACCCCTCCACTTT.

The rearrangement uses TRBV9 and TRBJ2-2; TRBD1 matches 10 bases. CDR1 is SGDLS and CDR2 is YYNGEE in the germline V gene. The CDR3 totals 18 residues. Trimming cost V 3 bases and J 4 bases; bases outside gene matches: 12. CDR3 sequence (DNA): TGTGCCAGCAGCGATCTATGGGACAGGGGCGGAAGCACCGGGGAGCTGTTTTTT. Its protein product is CASSDLWDRGGSTGELFF.

The chain couples TRBV7-2 to TRBJ2-7, with D maybe TRBD2 (5 bases). This CDR3 is 12 amino acids long. Germline V lookup: CDR1 SGHTA, CDR2 FQGNSA. Trimming shortened V by 5 bases and J by 7 bases, and 12 bases separated the two germline ends. In nucleotides, the CDR3 is TGTGCCAGCAGCCCCCGGCCGGGGGAGCAGTACTTC. It codes for CASSPRPGEQYF.

A few counts support this clone. The chain links TRBV6-5 to TRBJ2-7, with D tentatively TRBD1 (5 bases). Trimming left V 4 bases short and J 4 bases short, with 11 bases between. Per germline, CDR1 MNHEY and CDR2 SVGAGI. The CDR3 covers 13 residues. The CDR3 DNA is TGTGCCAGCAGTTCCCCTGGGGCTTACGAGCAGTACTTC. Amino acids: CASSSPGAYEQYF.

The chain recombines TRBV18 with TRBJ2-1, with 10 bases lining up with TRBD2. Germline V gives CDR1 KGHSH, CDR2 LQKENI. Trimming at V came to 6 bases and at J to 7 bases, leaving 6 bases not matched to a gene. The CDR3 runs to 14 residues. In DNA form, the CDR3 reads TGTGCCAGCTCGCTAGCGGGAGTAGGGAATGAGCAGTTCTTC. Its protein is CASSLAGVGNEQFF.

V is TRBV28 and J is TRBJ2-3; TRBD1 matches 11 bases. Germline assignment: CDR1 MDHEN and CDR2 SYDVKM. With V trimmed by 2 bases and J by 2 bases, 0 bases remained unmatched. This CDR3 is 15 amino acids long. CDR3 sequence reads: CASSLGQGATDTQYF. The DNA of the CDR3 is TGTGCCAGCAGTTTAGGACAGGGGGCCACAGATACGCAGTATTTT.

The rearrangement links TRBV5-1 to TRBJ2-7; a weak D match, TRBD2 (5 bases). The germline V gene encodes CDR1 SGHRS and CDR2 YFSETQ. The CDR3 runs to 12 residues. V was shortened by 7 bases and J by 7 bases, with 15 bases between the two germline ends. The CDR3 DNA follows: TGCGCCAGCGAGGGAGCAAGTCGGGAGCAGTACTTC. As protein: CASEGASREQYF.

The chain carries TRBV21-1 and TRBJ2-7; the DNA was not used to check the table's D call, TRBD1. TRBV21-1 counts as a pseudogene. The CDR3 has 16 residues. CDR3 sequence: CASSKTWGHNSAEQYF. In DNA, the CDR3 is TGTGCCAGCAGCAAAACTTGGGGACACAATAGTGCCGAGCAGTACTTC.

This chain connects TRBV25-1 to TRBJ1-4; TRBD1 might be the D (5 bases). The CDR3 runs to 18 residues. Trimming cost V 6 bases and J 0 bases, with 20 bases left between them. Germline-derived CDR1 and CDR2 are MGHDK and SYGVNS. CDR3 loop: CASSQSVAGPATNEKLFF. DNA of the CDR3: TGTGCCAGCAGCCAGAGTGTAGCAGGGCCTGCAACTAATGAAAAACTGTTTTTT. Full variable domain (remainder filled in from reference TRBV25-1 and TRBJ1-4): EADIYQTPRYLVIGTGKKITLECSQTMGHDKMYWYQQDPGMELHLIHYSYGVNSTEKGDLSSESTVSRIRTEHFPLTLESARPSHTSQYLCASSQSVAGPATNEKLFFGSGTQLSVL.

The gene calls are TRBV7-2 and TRBJ1-1, with 7 bases aligning to TRBD1. Per germline, CDR1 SGHTA and CDR2 FQGNSA. V lost 5 bases and J lost 3; bases outside the gene matches: 9. This CDR3 is 15 amino acids long. DNA for the CDR3: TGTGCCAGCAGCGTACGGACAGGTAGCGACACTGAAGCTTTCTTT. Protein: CASSVRTGSDTEAFF.

J is TRBJ2-1 and V is TRBV11-3; TRBD1 is a possible D gene (5 bases). CDR3 length equals 15 residues. Trimming took off 1 base at V and 2 bases at J, with 9 bases between the two ends. The V gene's germline CDR1 is SGHNT and CDR2 YENEEA. CDR3 region: CASSLGTSTYNEQFF. CDR3 bases: TGTGCCAGCAGCTTAGGGACATCCACCTACAATGAGCAGTTCTTC. The whole variable domain, remainder taken from reference TRBV11-3 and TRBJ2-1, is EAGVVQSPRYKIIEKKQPVAFWCNPISGHNTLYWYLQNLGQGPELLIRYENEEAVDDSQLPKDRFSAERLKGVDSTLKIQPAELGDSAVYLCASSLGTSTYNEQFFGPGTRLTVL.

This clone showed up just once. The J gene is TRBJ2-6, the V gene TRBV24-1; tentative D call: TRBD1 (6 bases). The length of the CDR3 is 16 residues. Trimming took off 4 bases at V and 4 bases at J, with 13 bases between the two ends. The germline V gene has CDR1 KGHDR and CDR2 SFDVKD. In nucleotides, the CDR3 is TGTGCCACCAGTGACCCGACAGGTCCCGGGGCCAACGTCCTGACTTTC. It yields the protein CATSDPTGPGANVLTF.

In this sample, this clone turned up once. The V gene is TRBV4-1, the J gene TRBJ2-3; TRBD2 aligns across 8 bases. Trimming removed 4 bases from V and 1 base from J; junction bases left unmatched: 1. The CDR3 loop spans 14 amino acids. Per germline, CDR1 MGHRA and CDR2 YSYEKL. CDR3 sequence (DNA): TGCGCCAGCAGCCCCGGGGGGGGCACAGATACGCAGTATTTT. Translation gives CASSPGGGTDTQYF.